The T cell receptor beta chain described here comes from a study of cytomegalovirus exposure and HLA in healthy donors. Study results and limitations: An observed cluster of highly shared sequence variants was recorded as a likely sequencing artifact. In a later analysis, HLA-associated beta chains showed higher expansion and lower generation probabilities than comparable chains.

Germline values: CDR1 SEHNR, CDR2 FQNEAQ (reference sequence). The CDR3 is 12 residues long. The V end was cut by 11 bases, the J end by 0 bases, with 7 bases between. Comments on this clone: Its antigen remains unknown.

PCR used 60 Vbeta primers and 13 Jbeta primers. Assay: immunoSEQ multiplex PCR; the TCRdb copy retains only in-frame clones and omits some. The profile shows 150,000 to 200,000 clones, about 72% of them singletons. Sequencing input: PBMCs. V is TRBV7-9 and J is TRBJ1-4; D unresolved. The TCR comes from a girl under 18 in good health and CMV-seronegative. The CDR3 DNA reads TGTGCCGGCTCTGCAACTAATGAAAAACTGTTTTTT. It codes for CAGSATNEKLFF.